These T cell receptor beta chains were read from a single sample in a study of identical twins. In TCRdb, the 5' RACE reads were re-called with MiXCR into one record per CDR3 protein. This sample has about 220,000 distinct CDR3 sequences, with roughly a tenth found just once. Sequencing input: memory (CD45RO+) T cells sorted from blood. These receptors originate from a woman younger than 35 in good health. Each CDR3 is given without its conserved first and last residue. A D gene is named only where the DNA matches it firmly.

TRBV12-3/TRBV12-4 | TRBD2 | ASSFLAGDSEQF
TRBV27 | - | ASSLIGRTYNEQF
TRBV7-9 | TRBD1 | ASSPGTENTGELF
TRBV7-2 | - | ASSRTNSGSKTQY
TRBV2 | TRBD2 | ASRRGVSSGANVLT
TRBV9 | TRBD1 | ASSVSIGTDYEQY
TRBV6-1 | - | ASSRGVPGDTIY
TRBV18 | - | ASTYWGTDTQY
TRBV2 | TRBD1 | ASIGQGGTGELF
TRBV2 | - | ASNRDTYNEQF
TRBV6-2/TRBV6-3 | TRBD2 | ASSTRASGNEQF
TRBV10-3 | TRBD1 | AISANRTGVYNEQF
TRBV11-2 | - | ASELNTEAF
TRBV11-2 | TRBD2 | ASSLKLAGGSIYNEQF
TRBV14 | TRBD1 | ASSLNYRGLDEQY
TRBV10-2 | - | ASSRDPPLKLF
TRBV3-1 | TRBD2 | ASSQDGLAGSIVQY
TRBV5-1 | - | ASSFSGGFNSPLH
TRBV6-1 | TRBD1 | ASGRQGSRYEQY
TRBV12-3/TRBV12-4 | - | ASSLTRYSTDTQY
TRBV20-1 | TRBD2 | SGVPGGLDEQF
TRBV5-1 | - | ASSYDRSGANVLT
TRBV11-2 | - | ASSLDHGFGNIQY
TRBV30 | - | AWSVGETQY
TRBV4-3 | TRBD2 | ASSQAGITLAGSTGELF
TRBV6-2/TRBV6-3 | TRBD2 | ASRLLAGHTDTQY
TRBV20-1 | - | SARDPTRLSYNEQF
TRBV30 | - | AWSGQAAVVTDTQY
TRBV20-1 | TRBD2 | SGGGARGNEQF
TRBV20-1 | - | SAGRAGEDEQY
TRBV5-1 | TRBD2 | ASSLASGIYEQY
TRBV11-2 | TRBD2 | ASSPRRGRANTGELF
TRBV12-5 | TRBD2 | ASGPRPGLAGAYQETQY
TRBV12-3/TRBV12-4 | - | ASSLSGQPSYEQY
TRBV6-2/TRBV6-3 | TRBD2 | ASSPGLAGVSHEQY
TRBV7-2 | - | ASSLSVRGVAYGYT
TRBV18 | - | ASSPGVETQY
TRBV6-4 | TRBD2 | ASSPSSGAVDTQY